This is a list of T cell receptor beta chains from one sample in a study of CD8+CD57+ T cells in acquired aplastic anemia. TCRdb reprocessed the reads via MiXCR and lists one record per CDR3 protein. The sample has 90,000 to 130,000 distinct CDR3 sequences; around 50% are singletons. The sequenced sample was sorted CD4+, CD8+, or CD8+CD57+ T cells (not recorded which) from PBMCs. All receptors derive from a human donor in good health, serving as a control. Each CDR3 is given with its conserved first and last residue. The order of the fields is V gene, clone size, CDR3 protein. Clone size is stated in some rows and not others, as once, few, many or a class when expanded.

>TRBV2|NA
CASRVGTVHNSPLHF
>TRBV5-6|NA
CASSIQGSYLPYEQYF
>TRBV15|NA
CATKDRGFSGANVLTF
>TRBV20-1|NA
CSARGTGDGGYTF
>TRBV4-3|few
CASSQARHSNQPQHF
>TRBV7-2|few
CASSLEHTSSYSEQFF
>TRBV19|NA
CASSILQGVGYTF
>TRBV24-1|NA
CATSDRGPNNEQFF
>TRBV7-9|many
CASSMISGPRNTEAFF
>TRBV29-1|few
CSATQGAQAEKLFF
>TRBV29-1|NA
CSVWGAANSGNTIYF
>TRBV2|NA
CASRADEAFF
>TRBV7-8|NA
CASSLGGVQPQHF
>TRBV30|NA
CAWSPPEGVTEAFF
>TRBV15|few
CATSTGQGEGYTF
>TRBV12-3/TRBV12-4|NA
CASSLGEEGNTF
>TRBV2|many
CASRGQGIYGYTF
>TRBV24-1|NA
CATSDGGNGNQPQHF
>TRBV15|NA
CATSSIRQSLYEQYF
>TRBV4-2|many
CASSQDGWRGQETQYF
>TRBV6-1|many
CASSGARDSYNQPQHF
>TRBV29-1|NA
CSSLGLATNEKLFF
>TRBV2|NA
CASSTSVEETRYF
>TRBV19|once
CASTTDRDVNQPQHF
>TRBV7-6|many
CASSLAYGSTDTQYF
>TRBV10-3|NA
CATRAGGTSPLHF
>TRBV5-1|many
CASSLVQGVNNEQFF
>TRBV15|NA
CATSRDRANYGYTF
>TRBV2|many
CASSFGPGQNTEAFF
>TRBV5-4|many
CASSLPLEEGARLYF
>TRBV10-1|NA
CASSDRLGRNNEQFF
>TRBV7-2|NA
CASTRSIRGYTF
>TRBV27|few
CASGRPWEVLQEAFF
>TRBV7-9|many
CASTPLQGHGYTF
>TRBV27|NA
CASSLVPGMGYTF
>TRBV6-5|many
CASSYSGGTNSPLHF
>TRBV10-1|NA
CASTDRLDEQFF
>TRBV30|many
CAWSVGSGEQFF
>TRBV10-1|NA
CASSEDTYNEQSF
>TRBV5-1|NA
CASSDEPGMRDGYTF
>TRBV13|NA
CASSPLGMQAFF
>TRBV24-1|NA
CATRGDSSYNEQFF
>TRBV19|NA
CASSIGPTNTGELFF
>TRBV15|NA
CATSNRQGGTEAFF
>TRBV19|many
CASSISWTSNTEAFF
>TRBV5-1|NA
CASSLLGSGSPLHF
>TRBV15|once
CAKQPGQSYEQYF
>TRBV12-3/TRBV12-4|many
CASTGGAEEPQHF
>TRBV7-9|NA
CASGDSYEQYF
>TRBV12-3/TRBV12-4|many
CASSPGLGYTEAFF